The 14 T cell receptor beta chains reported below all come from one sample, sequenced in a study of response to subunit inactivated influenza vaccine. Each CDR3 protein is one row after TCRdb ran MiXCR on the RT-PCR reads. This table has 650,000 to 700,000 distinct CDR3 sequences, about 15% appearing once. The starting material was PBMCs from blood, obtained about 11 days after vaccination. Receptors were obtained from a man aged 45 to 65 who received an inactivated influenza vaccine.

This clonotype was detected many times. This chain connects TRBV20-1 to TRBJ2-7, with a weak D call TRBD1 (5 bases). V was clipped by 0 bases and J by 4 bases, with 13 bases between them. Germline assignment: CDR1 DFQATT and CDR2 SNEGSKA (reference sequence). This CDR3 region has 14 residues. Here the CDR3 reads CSARDQGQEYEQYF. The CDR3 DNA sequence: TGCAGTGCTAGAGATCAGGGCCAGGAGTACGAGCAGTACTTC.

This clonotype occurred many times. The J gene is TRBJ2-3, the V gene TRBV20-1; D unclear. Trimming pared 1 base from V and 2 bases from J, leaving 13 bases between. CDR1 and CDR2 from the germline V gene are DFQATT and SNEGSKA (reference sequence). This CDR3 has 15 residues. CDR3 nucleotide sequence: TGCAGTGCTAGAGGGGTAGGCGGTAACACAGATACGCAGTATTTT. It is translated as CSARGVGGNTDTQYF.

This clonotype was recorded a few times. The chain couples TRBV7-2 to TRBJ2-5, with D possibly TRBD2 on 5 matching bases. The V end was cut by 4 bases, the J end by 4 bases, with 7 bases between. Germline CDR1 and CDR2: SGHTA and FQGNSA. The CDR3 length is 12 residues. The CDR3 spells CASSSSSETQYF. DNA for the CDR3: TGTGCCAGCAGCTCTAGCTCAGAGACCCAGTACTTC.

In DNA form, the CDR3 reads TGTGCCAGCAGCCCTGCGTTCAGCGGATCCTACGAGCAGTACTTC. Translating it yields CASSPAFSGSYEQYF. The rearrangement links TRBV6-2 or TRBV6-3 to TRBJ2-7; D is perhaps TRBD2 (5 bases). This CDR3 contains 15 residues. CDR1 and CDR2 from the germline V gene are MNHEY and SVGEGT. The germline V and J ends were trimmed by 6 bases and 1 base, with 16 bases remaining between them.

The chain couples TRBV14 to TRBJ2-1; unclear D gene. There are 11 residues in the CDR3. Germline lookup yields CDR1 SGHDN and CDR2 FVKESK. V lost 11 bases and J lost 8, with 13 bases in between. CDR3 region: CARAFLDEQFF. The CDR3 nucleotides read TGTGCCCGCGCGTTCTTGGATGAGCAGTTCTTC. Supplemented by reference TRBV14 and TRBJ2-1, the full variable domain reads EAGVTQFPSHSVIEKGQTVTLRCDPISGHDNLYWYRRVMGKEIKFLLHFVKESKQDESGMPNNRFLAERTGGTYSTLKVQPAELEDSGVYFCARAFLDEQFFGPGTRLTVL.

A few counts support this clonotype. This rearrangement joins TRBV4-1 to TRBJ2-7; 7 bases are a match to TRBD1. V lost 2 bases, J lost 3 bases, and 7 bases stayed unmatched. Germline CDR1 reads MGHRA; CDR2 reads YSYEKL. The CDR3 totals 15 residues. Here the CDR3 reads CASSQSRDSFYEQYF. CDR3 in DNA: TGCGCCAGCAGCCAAAGCCGGGACAGCTTCTACGAGCAGTACTTC.

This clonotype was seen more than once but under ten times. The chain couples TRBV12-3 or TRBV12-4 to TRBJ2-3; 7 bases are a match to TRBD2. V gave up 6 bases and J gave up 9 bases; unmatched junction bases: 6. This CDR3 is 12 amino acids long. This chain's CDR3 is CASRSTSTTQYF. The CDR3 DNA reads TGTGCCAGCAGGTCGACTAGCACGACGCAGTATTTT.

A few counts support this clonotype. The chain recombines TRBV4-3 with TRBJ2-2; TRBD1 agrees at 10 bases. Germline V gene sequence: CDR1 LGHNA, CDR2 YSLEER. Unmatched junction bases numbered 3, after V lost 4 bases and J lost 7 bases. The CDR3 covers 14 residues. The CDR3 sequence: CASSPGQGYGELFF. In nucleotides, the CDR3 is TGCGCCAGCAGCCCGGGACAGGGGTACGGGGAGCTGTTTTTT.

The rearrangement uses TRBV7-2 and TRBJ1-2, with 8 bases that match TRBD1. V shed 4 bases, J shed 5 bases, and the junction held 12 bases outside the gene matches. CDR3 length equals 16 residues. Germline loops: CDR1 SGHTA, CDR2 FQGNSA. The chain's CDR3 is CASSSTNGQGTYGYTF. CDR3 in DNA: TGTGCCAGCAGCTCCACCAATGGACAGGGCACATATGGCTACACCTTC. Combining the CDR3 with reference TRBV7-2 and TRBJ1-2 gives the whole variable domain GAGVSQSPSNKVTEKGKDVELRCDPISGHTALYWYRQSLGQGLEFLIYFQGNSAPDKSGLPSDRFSAERTGGSVSTLTIQRTQQEDSAVYLCASSSTNGQGTYGYTFGSGTRLTVV.

Here the CDR3 DNA reads TGCAGTGCTAGAGGGCCCCTGGGGGATTTCTACGAGCAGTACTTC. Its translation: CSARGPLGDFYEQYF. This chain links TRBV20-1 with TRBJ2-7; either TRBD1 or TRBD2 may fit D (5 bases each). CDR1 is DFQATT, CDR2 SNEGSKA, per germline (reference sequence). The CDR3 has 15 amino acids. Deletions cut 1 base from V and 3 bases from J, with 16 bases between.

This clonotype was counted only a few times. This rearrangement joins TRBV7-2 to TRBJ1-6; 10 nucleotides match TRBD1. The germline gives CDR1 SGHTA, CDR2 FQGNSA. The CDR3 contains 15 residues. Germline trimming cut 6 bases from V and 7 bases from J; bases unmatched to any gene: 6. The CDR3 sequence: CASRWTGQGNSPLHF. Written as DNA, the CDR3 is TGTGCCAGCAGATGGACGGGACAGGGGAATTCACCCCTCCACTTT.

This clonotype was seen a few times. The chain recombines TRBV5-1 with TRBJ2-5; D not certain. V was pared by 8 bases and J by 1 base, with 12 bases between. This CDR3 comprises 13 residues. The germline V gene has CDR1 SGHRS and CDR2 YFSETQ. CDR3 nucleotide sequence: TGCGCCAGTAACGACTTACTCCAAGAGACCCAGTACTTC. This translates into CASNDLLQETQYF.

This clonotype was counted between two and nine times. The CDR3 coding sequence is TGTGCCATCAGACGGGACTACCTAGACACAGATACGCAGTATTTT. It codes for CAIRRDYLDTDTQYF. The chain is built from TRBV10-3 and TRBJ2-3, with 7 nucleotides matching TRBD2. The trim removed 6 bases at V and 2 bases at J, leaving 8 bases unmatched. The CDR3 runs to 15 residues. CDR1 is ENHRY and CDR2 is SYGVKD in the germline V gene.

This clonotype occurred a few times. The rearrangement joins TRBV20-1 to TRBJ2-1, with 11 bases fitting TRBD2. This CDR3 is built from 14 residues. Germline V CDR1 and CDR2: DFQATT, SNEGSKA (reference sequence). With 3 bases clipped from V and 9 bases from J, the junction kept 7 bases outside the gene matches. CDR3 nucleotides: TGCAGTGCTAGTAGCGGGGGGGCTTACGCTGAGCAGTTCTTC. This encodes CSASSGGAYAEQFF.